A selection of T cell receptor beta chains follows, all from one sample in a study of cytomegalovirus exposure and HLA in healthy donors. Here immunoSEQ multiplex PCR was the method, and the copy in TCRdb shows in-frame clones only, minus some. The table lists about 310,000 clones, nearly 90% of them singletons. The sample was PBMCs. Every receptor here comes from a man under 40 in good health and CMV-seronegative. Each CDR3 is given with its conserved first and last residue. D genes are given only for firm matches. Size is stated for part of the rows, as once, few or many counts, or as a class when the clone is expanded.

CDR3nt: TGTGCCAGCAGTGGAGACAGGGTAAGCGCTTTCTTT
CDR3aa: CASSGDRVSAFF
j_gene: TRBJ1-1
d_gene: TRBD1
abundance: -
v_gene: TRBV6-1

CDR3nt: TGTGCCAGCAGTGAATGGGGGACAGCTAGACAGCCCCAGCATTTT
CDR3aa: CASSEWGTARQPQHF
j_gene: TRBJ1-5
d_gene: TRBD1
abundance: -
v_gene: TRBV6-1

CDR3nt: TGTGCCACCAGCAGGAACAGGGGCTACAACACTGAAGCTTTCTTT
CDR3aa: CATSRNRGYNTEAFF
j_gene: TRBJ1-1
d_gene: TRBD1
abundance: -
v_gene: TRBV15

CDR3nt: TGTGCCACCTCACACAGGGGCGGTAATGAAAAACTGTTTTTT
CDR3aa: CATSHRGGNEKLFF
j_gene: TRBJ1-4
d_gene: TRBD1
abundance: -
v_gene: TRBV2

CDR3nt: TGTGCCAGCAGTCCTAGCGGGGTCTACGAGCAGTACTTC
CDR3aa: CASSPSGVYEQYF
j_gene: TRBJ2-7
d_gene: TRBD2
abundance: -
v_gene: TRBV6-1

CDR3nt: TGTGCCAGCAGCCCGGAGCAGGGGGCTTCGTCGGAGCAGTACTTC
CDR3aa: CASSPEQGASSEQYF
j_gene: TRBJ2-7
d_gene: TRBD1
abundance: few
v_gene: TRBV7-2

CDR3nt: TGCGCCAGCAGCCCCCTGGGACAGGGTCAGCCCCAGCATTTT
CDR3aa: CASSPLGQGQPQHF
j_gene: TRBJ1-5
d_gene: TRBD1
abundance: once
v_gene: TRBV4-1

CDR3nt: TGTGCCAGCAGTTTCAAGCAGTACTTC
CDR3aa: CASSFKQYF
j_gene: TRBJ2-7
d_gene: -
abundance: -
v_gene: TRBV6-1

CDR3nt: TGTGCCAGCAGCCTACTAAATCAGCCCCAGCATTTT
CDR3aa: CASSLLNQPQHF
j_gene: TRBJ1-5
d_gene: -
abundance: -
v_gene: TRBV5-4

CDR3nt: TGTGCCAGCAGCCCTAATTACTCTGGAAACACCATATATTTT
CDR3aa: CASSPNYSGNTIYF
j_gene: TRBJ1-3
d_gene: -
abundance: once
v_gene: TRBV14

CDR3nt: TGTGCCATCCAGCGGGAGACCCAGTACTTC
CDR3aa: CAIQRETQYF
j_gene: TRBJ2-5
d_gene: -
abundance: -
v_gene: TRBV6-1

CDR3nt: TGTGCCAGCAGTTACCAACAGGGAAGGTACGAGCAGTACTTC
CDR3aa: CASSYQQGRYEQYF
j_gene: TRBJ2-7
d_gene: -
abundance: few
v_gene: TRBV6-5

CDR3nt: TGTGCCAGCAGCGAACAGAGACACTTAAATTCACCCCTCCACTTT
CDR3aa: CASSEQRHLNSPLHF
j_gene: TRBJ1-6
d_gene: -
abundance: once
v_gene: TRBV7-2

CDR3nt: TGTGCCAGCAGCTGGCGGGGACAGGCCAACACCGGGGAGCTGTTTTTT
CDR3aa: CASSWRGQANTGELFF
j_gene: TRBJ2-2
d_gene: TRBD1
abundance: -
v_gene: TRBV7-6

CDR3nt: TGTGCCAGCAGCTTAGGCGTGGGCCCTAGCACAGATACGCAGTATTTT
CDR3aa: CASSLGVGPSTDTQYF
j_gene: TRBJ2-3
d_gene: -
abundance: -
v_gene: TRBV7-6

CDR3nt: TGTGCCAGCAGCTCCGGGACAGATTATGGCTACACCTTC
CDR3aa: CASSSGTDYGYTF
j_gene: TRBJ1-2
d_gene: TRBD1
abundance: -
v_gene: TRBV7-9

CDR3nt: TGTGCCAGTAGTATAGGGGGACAGGGGAATTCACCCCTCCACTTT
CDR3aa: CASSIGGQGNSPLHF
j_gene: TRBJ1-6
d_gene: TRBD1
abundance: -
v_gene: TRBV19

CDR3nt: TGTGCCAGCAGCGATCGGACAGGGGGCATTTACGAGCAGTACTTC
CDR3aa: CASSDRTGGIYEQYF
j_gene: TRBJ2-7
d_gene: TRBD1
abundance: -
v_gene: TRBV7-2

CDR3nt: TGTGCCAGCAGTGGAACAGGGGGTAACACTGAAGCTTTCTTT
CDR3aa: CASSGTGGNTEAFF
j_gene: TRBJ1-1
d_gene: TRBD1
abundance: -
v_gene: TRBV27

CDR3nt: TGTGCCAGCAAGGGACAGTTCTTACCTCGATACGAGCAGTACTTC
CDR3aa: CASKGQFLPRYEQYF
j_gene: TRBJ2-7
d_gene: TRBD1
abundance: -
v_gene: TRBV5-8

CDR3nt: TGTGCCATCCGGCTAGATTACAATGAGCAGTTCTTC
CDR3aa: CAIRLDYNEQFF
j_gene: TRBJ2-1
d_gene: -
abundance: -
v_gene: TRBV10-3

CDR3nt: TGCGCCAGCAGCTTACTGTCTGGAGGTGGAAACACCATATATTTT
CDR3aa: CASSLLSGGGNTIYF
j_gene: TRBJ1-3
d_gene: -
abundance: -
v_gene: TRBV5-1

CDR3nt: TGCGCCAGCAGCCAGTCGGGACAGTATAATTCACCCCTCCACTTT
CDR3aa: CASSQSGQYNSPLHF
j_gene: TRBJ1-6
d_gene: TRBD1
abundance: -
v_gene: TRBV4-1

CDR3nt: TGTGCCAGCTCCGAACCCTCGGGGAACACTGAAGCTTTCTTT
CDR3aa: CASSEPSGNTEAFF
j_gene: TRBJ1-1
d_gene: -
abundance: once
v_gene: TRBV18

CDR3nt: TGTGCCAGCAGCTTCGACAGGGGCAAGAGCTCTGGAAACACCATATATTTT
CDR3aa: CASSFDRGKSSGNTIYF
j_gene: TRBJ1-3
d_gene: TRBD1
abundance: -
v_gene: TRBV7-9

CDR3nt: TGTGCCAGCAGCTTTACACGACCAATTCCAGAGACAGCTAACTATGGCTACACCTTC
CDR3aa: CASSFTRPIPETANYGYTF
j_gene: TRBJ1-2
d_gene: -
abundance: once
v_gene: TRBV7-9

CDR3nt: TGTGCCAGCAGTTTCAAGCAGTACTTC
CDR3aa: CASSFKQYF
j_gene: TRBJ2-7
d_gene: -
abundance: -
v_gene: TRBV6-5

CDR3nt: TGTGCCTGGAGTGTCCTTGCTAGTTTCGGGGTTAACACCGGGGAGCTGTTTTTT
CDR3aa: CAWSVLASFGVNTGELFF
j_gene: TRBJ2-2
d_gene: -
abundance: -
v_gene: TRBV30

CDR3nt: TGTGCCAGCACTATCCAAGAGACCCAGTACTTC
CDR3aa: CASTIQETQYF
j_gene: TRBJ2-5
d_gene: -
abundance: -
v_gene: TRBV2

CDR3nt: TGTGCCAGCAGCGATGTCTTAAATGAGGACCAAGAGACCCAGTACTTC
CDR3aa: CASSDVLNEDQETQYF
j_gene: TRBJ2-5
d_gene: -
abundance: -
v_gene: TRBV5-6

CDR3nt: TGCGCCAGCAGCTTGGGGGTGGGATCCCCTTTCCAGGGCTACGAGCAGTACTTC
CDR3aa: CASSLGVGSPFQGYEQYF
j_gene: TRBJ2-7
d_gene: -
abundance: once
v_gene: TRBV5-1

CDR3nt: TGTGCCAGCTCACCGTTCGGGTTTGCAACTAATGAAAAACTGTTTTTT
CDR3aa: CASSPFGFATNEKLFF
j_gene: TRBJ1-4
d_gene: -
abundance: -
v_gene: TRBV18

CDR3nt: TGTGCCAGCAGCTTGTCCTGGGGACAGTTCAATCAGCCCCAGCATTTT
CDR3aa: CASSLSWGQFNQPQHF
j_gene: TRBJ1-5
d_gene: TRBD1
abundance: few
v_gene: TRBV5-5

CDR3nt: TGTGCCAGCAGCTTGGGAGGTGGCAATCAGCCCCAGCATTTT
CDR3aa: CASSLGGGNQPQHF
j_gene: TRBJ1-5
d_gene: -
abundance: -
v_gene: TRBV5-4

CDR3nt: TGCGCCAGCAGCTTCGAAGTCGGGACAGGGCGTAATGAGCAGTTCTTC
CDR3aa: CASSFEVGTGRNEQFF
j_gene: TRBJ2-1
d_gene: TRBD1
abundance: -
v_gene: TRBV5-1

CDR3nt: TGTGCCAGCAGCGTGGAGGGACAGGTGGGGGGCACTGAAGCTTTCTTT
CDR3aa: CASSVEGQVGGTEAFF
j_gene: TRBJ1-1
d_gene: TRBD1
abundance: -
v_gene: TRBV9

CDR3nt: TGCGCCAGCAGCCTTGCATCGGGTCCCCTCCACTTT
CDR3aa: CASSLASGPLHF
j_gene: TRBJ1-6
d_gene: -
abundance: -
v_gene: TRBV4-1

CDR3nt: TGTGCCAGCAGTGAATGGTATACGGGGACAAACACTGAAGCTTTCTTT
CDR3aa: CASSEWYTGTNTEAFF
j_gene: TRBJ1-1
d_gene: -
abundance: -
v_gene: TRBV25-1

CDR3nt: TGTGCCAGCAGCTTGGTATGGGGGGGGACAGATACGCAGTATTTT
CDR3aa: CASSLVWGGTDTQYF
j_gene: TRBJ2-3
d_gene: TRBD2
abundance: -
v_gene: TRBV5-4

CDR3nt: TGTGCCAGCAGCCCCGGCGGGGGGGCGATCGAGCAGTACTTC
CDR3aa: CASSPGGGAIEQYF
j_gene: TRBJ2-7
d_gene: TRBD2
abundance: -
v_gene: TRBV7-9

CDR3nt: TGTGCCAGCACCACCGGAACCGGGACAGGCTACGAGCAGTACTTC
CDR3aa: CASTTGTGTGYEQYF
j_gene: TRBJ2-7
d_gene: TRBD1
abundance: -
v_gene: TRBV7-9

CDR3nt: TGTGCCAGCAGCGAAGTGGGCAGGGGGATGGAGACCCAGTACTTC
CDR3aa: CASSEVGRGMETQYF
j_gene: TRBJ2-5
d_gene: TRBD1
abundance: -
v_gene: TRBV7-8

CDR3nt: TGTGCCAGCAGTTTAGGGGGGTTGGGGCACGGAGATACGCAGTATTTT
CDR3aa: CASSLGGLGHGDTQYF
j_gene: TRBJ2-3
d_gene: -
abundance: -
v_gene: TRBV27

CDR3nt: TGTGCCAGCAGCGCAGGGCAGGACGGGAGCTCCTATAATTCACCCCTCCACTTT
CDR3aa: CASSAGQDGSSYNSPLHF
j_gene: TRBJ1-6
d_gene: -
abundance: -
v_gene: TRBV2

CDR3nt: TGTGCCAGCAGCTCGGCAGGCGACAGGGATGGAGAGACCCAGTACTTC
CDR3aa: CASSSAGDRDGETQYF
j_gene: TRBJ2-5
d_gene: TRBD1
abundance: once
v_gene: TRBV13